Given below is one TCR beta chain in context. The antigen is undetermined. The source of the sample is a study of T cell responses to AZD1222 COVID-19 vaccine. General study points: Researchers report vaccine-associated CD4 TCRs spanning spike, with dominance at 160-218 and 743-854. Among those given AZD1222, only five or six were seropositive at baseline. The study reported that nearly half of spike-specific TCRs target unmutated variant regions.

V lost 0 bases and J 7 bases, leaving 16 bases between the germline ends. The CDR3 is 16 residues long. Germline CDR1 SGHNT, CDR2 YENEEA. Repertoires were generated with immunoSEQ multiplex PCR, while TCRdb's copy carries only in-frame clones and drops some. This repertoire shows some 120,000 clones, under 90% found once; its top ten account for 4.4%. The chain uses TRBV11-3 and TRBJ2-1, with a tentative D call TRBD1 (6 bases). This receptor was obtained from an adult in good health. The sequenced sample was peripheral blood, obtained on day 0 of AZD1222 vaccination. Here the CDR3 reads CASSLDKGIRGNEQFF. The CDR3 region has the DNA TGTGCCAGCAGCTTAGATAAGGGCATTAGGGGGAATGAGCAGTTCTTC. Based on the CDR3 plus reference TRBV11-3 and TRBJ2-1, the full variable domain is EAGVVQSPRYKIIEKKQPVAFWCNPISGHNTLYWYLQNLGQGPELLIRYENEEAVDDSQLPKDRFSAERLKGVDSTLKIQPAELGDSAVYLCASSLDKGIRGNEQFFGPGTRLTVL.